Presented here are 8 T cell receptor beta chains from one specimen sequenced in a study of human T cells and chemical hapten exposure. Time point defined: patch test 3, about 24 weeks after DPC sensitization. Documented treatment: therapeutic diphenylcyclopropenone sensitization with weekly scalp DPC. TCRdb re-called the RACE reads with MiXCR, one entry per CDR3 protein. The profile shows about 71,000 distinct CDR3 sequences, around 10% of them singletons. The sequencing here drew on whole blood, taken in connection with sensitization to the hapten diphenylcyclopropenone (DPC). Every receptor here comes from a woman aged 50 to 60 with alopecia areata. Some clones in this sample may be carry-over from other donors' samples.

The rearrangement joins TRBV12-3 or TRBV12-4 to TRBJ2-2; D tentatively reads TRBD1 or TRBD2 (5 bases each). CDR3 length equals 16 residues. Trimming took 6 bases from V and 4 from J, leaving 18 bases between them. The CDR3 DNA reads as TGTGCCAGCAGGCTGTGGGGCAGGGCGGGCACCGGGGAGCTGTTTTTT. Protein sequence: CASRLWGRAGTGELFF.

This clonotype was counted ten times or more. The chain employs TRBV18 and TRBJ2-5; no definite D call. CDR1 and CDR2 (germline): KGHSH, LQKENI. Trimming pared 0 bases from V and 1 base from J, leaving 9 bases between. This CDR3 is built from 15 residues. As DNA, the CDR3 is TGTGCCAGCTCACCACCCGGCCTATTCCAAGAGACCCAGTACTTC. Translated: CASSPPGLFQETQYF.

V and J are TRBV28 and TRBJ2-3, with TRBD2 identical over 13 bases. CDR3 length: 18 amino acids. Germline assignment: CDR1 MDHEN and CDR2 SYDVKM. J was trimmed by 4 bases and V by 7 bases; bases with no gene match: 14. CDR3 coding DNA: TGTGCCAGCACAGCCGGGACTAGCGGGGTGATATTTGCAGATACGCAGTATTTT. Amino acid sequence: CASTAGTSGVIFADTQYF.

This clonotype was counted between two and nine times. DNA of the CDR3: TGCGCCAGCAGCCAGGGGCAGACAACTAATGAAAAACTGTTTTTT. It yields the protein CASSQGQTTNEKLFF. V usage is TRBV5-1 and J usage is TRBJ1-4, with D tentatively TRBD1 (6 bases). V was shortened by 4 bases and J by 0 bases, with 10 bases between the two germline ends. This CDR3 contains 15 residues. CDR1 is SGHRS, CDR2 YFSETQ, per germline.

The CDR3 protein is CASSPALARPDTQYF. CDR3 nucleotides: TGTGCCAGCAGTCCAGCCCTCGCGAGGCCAGATACGCAGTATTTT. The chain recombines TRBV12-3 or TRBV12-4 with TRBJ2-3; D not certain. This CDR3 is built from 15 residues. Trimming removed 5 bases from V and 4 bases from J, with 16 bases in between.

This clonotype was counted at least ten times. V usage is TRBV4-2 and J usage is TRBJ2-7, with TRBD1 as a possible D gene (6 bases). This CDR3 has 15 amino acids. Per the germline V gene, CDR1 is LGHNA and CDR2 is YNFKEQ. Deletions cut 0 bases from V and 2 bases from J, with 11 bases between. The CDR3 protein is CASSQESTGAYEQYF. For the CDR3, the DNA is TGTGCCAGCAGCCAAGAGTCGACAGGAGCCTACGAGCAGTACTTC.

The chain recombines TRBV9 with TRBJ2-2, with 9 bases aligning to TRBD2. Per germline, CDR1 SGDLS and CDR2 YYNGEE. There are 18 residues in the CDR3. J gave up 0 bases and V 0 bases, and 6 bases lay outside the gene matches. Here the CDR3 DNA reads TGTGCCAGCAGCGTAGCAGCGGGGGGACGATCGAACACCGGGGAGCTGTTTTTT. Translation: CASSVAAGGRSNTGELFF.

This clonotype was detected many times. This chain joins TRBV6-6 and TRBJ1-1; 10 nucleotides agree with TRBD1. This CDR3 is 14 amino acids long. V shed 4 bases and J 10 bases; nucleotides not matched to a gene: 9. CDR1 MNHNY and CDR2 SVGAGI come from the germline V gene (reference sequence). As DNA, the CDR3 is TGTGCCAGCAGTTCAAGACAGGGGGCGAGAGGAGCTTTCTTT. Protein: CASSSRQGARGAFF.